This is a list of T cell receptor beta chains from one sample in a study of shared clonotypes between healthy human individuals. The data were produced by immunoSEQ multiplex PCR, yet TCRdb's version contains in-frame clones alone and is incomplete. Of some 2,500,000 clones in the sample, 85% to 95% are singletons; the top ten hold 0.3% to 0.4%. Sequencing used naive CD4+ T cells from PBMCs. These TCRs come from a man aged 18 to 35 in good health. Some clones in this sample may be carry-over from other donors' samples. Both conserved end residues are part of each CDR3. D genes are given only for firm matches. Size is omitted from some rows. Given values are once, few, many or a class for expanded clones.

CDR3nt: TGTGCCAGCAGTTTGCGGGGCAGGGGCTCGGATGGCTACACCTTC
CDR3aa: CASSLRGRGSDGYTF
abundance: .
d_gene: .
j_gene: TRBJ1-2
v_gene: TRBV27

CDR3nt: TGTGCCAGCAGTTTGGGACAGCCCACAGATACGCAGTATTTT
CDR3aa: CASSLGQPTDTQYF
abundance: .
d_gene: TRBD1
j_gene: TRBJ2-3
v_gene: TRBV28

CDR3nt: TGTGCCAGTACCACAGGGGTAGGTGGAAACACCATATATTTT
CDR3aa: CASTTGVGGNTIYF
abundance: .
d_gene: TRBD1
j_gene: TRBJ1-3
v_gene: TRBV19

CDR3nt: TGTGCCAGCAGCAGTAGGGACTTCCAAGAGACCCAGTACTTC
CDR3aa: CASSSRDFQETQYF
abundance: .
d_gene: .
j_gene: TRBJ2-5
v_gene: TRBV11-2

CDR3nt: TGCGCCAGCAGCTTTTGGGGGGAGCTCAGATCCTTAAACACAGATACGCAGTATTTT
CDR3aa: CASSFWGELRSLNTDTQYF
abundance: once
d_gene: .
j_gene: TRBJ2-3
v_gene: TRBV5-1

CDR3nt: TGCGCCAGCAGCCAATTGCCTTTTGGGGGGGCGTACTTC
CDR3aa: CASSQLPFGGAYF
abundance: once
d_gene: .
j_gene: TRBJ2-7
v_gene: TRBV4-1

CDR3nt: TGTGCCAGCAGCCGCCGGGACAGAGACACCGGGGAGCTGTTTTTT
CDR3aa: CASSRRDRDTGELFF
abundance: .
d_gene: TRBD1
j_gene: TRBJ2-2
v_gene: TRBV28

CDR3nt: TGTGCCAGCAGCTTAGGGGGCAGGGGTTACGAGCAGTACTTC
CDR3aa: CASSLGGRGYEQYF
abundance: .
d_gene: .
j_gene: TRBJ2-7
v_gene: TRBV13

CDR3nt: TGTGCCAGCAAACCCCCGGGACTAGATTCGTATGAGCAGTTCTTC
CDR3aa: CASKPPGLDSYEQFF
abundance: .
d_gene: TRBD2
j_gene: TRBJ2-1
v_gene: TRBV6-6

CDR3nt: TGTGCCAGCAGCTCGGGGACAGGGGGCGCATTAAGTGGCTACACCTTC
CDR3aa: CASSSGTGGALSGYTF
abundance: once
d_gene: TRBD1
j_gene: TRBJ1-2
v_gene: TRBV7-9

CDR3nt: TGTGCCAGCAGCTCAGGGCCGGTACGGGAGACCCAGTACTTC
CDR3aa: CASSSGPVRETQYF
abundance: once
d_gene: .
j_gene: TRBJ2-5
v_gene: TRBV5-4

CDR3nt: TGTGCCAGCACCCGAGAAGATACAGATACGCAGTATTTT
CDR3aa: CASTREDTDTQYF
abundance: .
d_gene: .
j_gene: TRBJ2-3
v_gene: TRBV6-1

CDR3nt: TGTGCCAGCAGCCAACCCGGCATCAGCTCCTATAATTCACCCCTCCACTTT
CDR3aa: CASSQPGISSYNSPLHF
abundance: .
d_gene: .
j_gene: TRBJ1-6
v_gene: TRBV4-2

CDR3nt: TGTGCCAGCAGCTTAACGCCCTACAGCGGGAACTACAATGAGCAGTTCTTC
CDR3aa: CASSLTPYSGNYNEQFF
abundance: .
d_gene: TRBD2
j_gene: TRBJ2-1
v_gene: TRBV7-3

CDR3nt: TGTGCCAGCAGTTACAATGCGGCCTTATCCTACGAGCAGTACTTC
CDR3aa: CASSYNAALSYEQYF
abundance: .
d_gene: .
j_gene: TRBJ2-7
v_gene: TRBV6-6

CDR3nt: TGCGCCAGCAGTTGGGACAGTCCAAGGGGGGAGCAGTACTTC
CDR3aa: CASSWDSPRGEQYF
abundance: .
d_gene: TRBD1
j_gene: TRBJ2-7
v_gene: TRBV10-1

CDR3nt: TGTGCCAGCAGCTTATATCCGAACACCGGGGAGCTGTTTTTT
CDR3aa: CASSLYPNTGELFF
abundance: .
d_gene: .
j_gene: TRBJ2-2
v_gene: TRBV7-3

CDR3nt: TGTGCCAGCAGCGTAGCTGGCAGATCCAATCAGCCCCAGCATTTT
CDR3aa: CASSVAGRSNQPQHF
abundance: .
d_gene: .
j_gene: TRBJ1-5
v_gene: TRBV9

CDR3nt: TGTGCCAGCTCACCACGCCAGGGGCTAAGGAACACTGAAGCTTTCTTT
CDR3aa: CASSPRQGLRNTEAFF
abundance: .
d_gene: .
j_gene: TRBJ1-1
v_gene: TRBV18

CDR3nt: TGTGCCAGCAGTTCCTCAGGGGGCGGGCGGGGGAATCAGCCCCAGCATTTT
CDR3aa: CASSSSGGGRGNQPQHF
abundance: .
d_gene: TRBD1
j_gene: TRBJ1-5
v_gene: TRBV28

CDR3nt: TGCGCCAGCAGCTTGGTGGTAGGGGTGCAAGAGACCCAGTACTTC
CDR3aa: CASSLVVGVQETQYF
abundance: .
d_gene: .
j_gene: TRBJ2-5
v_gene: TRBV5-1

CDR3nt: TGTGCCAGCAGTACCTACGGGACAGGGCAAGAGACCCAGTACTTC
CDR3aa: CASSTYGTGQETQYF
abundance: .
d_gene: TRBD1
j_gene: TRBJ2-5
v_gene: TRBV2

CDR3nt: TGTGCCAGCAGGAACACGGGCTCCTACAATGAGCAGTTCTTC
CDR3aa: CASRNTGSYNEQFF
abundance: once
d_gene: .
j_gene: TRBJ2-1
v_gene: TRBV6-5

CDR3nt: TGTGCCAGCAGCTTCTCTAAGTTATGGACCACAGATACGCAGTATTTT
CDR3aa: CASSFSKLWTTDTQYF
abundance: .
d_gene: .
j_gene: TRBJ2-3
v_gene: TRBV7-9

CDR3nt: TGTGCCAGTAGTAGGCGGACAGGCGCCCTTAACTATGGCTACACCTTC
CDR3aa: CASSRRTGALNYGYTF
abundance: once
d_gene: TRBD1
j_gene: TRBJ1-2
v_gene: TRBV19

CDR3nt: TGTGCCAGCAGCTTAACGTCGGGGGGACTAGCGGGAGTTGGCGAGCAGTACTTC
CDR3aa: CASSLTSGGLAGVGEQYF
abundance: .
d_gene: TRBD2
j_gene: TRBJ2-7
v_gene: TRBV7-3

CDR3nt: TGTGCCAGCAGCCCACGACAGCATGGCTACACCTTC
CDR3aa: CASSPRQHGYTF
abundance: .
d_gene: .
j_gene: TRBJ1-2
v_gene: TRBV28

CDR3nt: TGTGCCAGCAGCTCCGGGACTAGCGGACACAATGAGCAGTTCTTC
CDR3aa: CASSSGTSGHNEQFF
abundance: .
d_gene: TRBD2
j_gene: TRBJ2-1
v_gene: TRBV7-9

CDR3nt: TGCGCCAGCACTCCGACTAGCGGGAGGGCATTAACTGGGGAGCTGTTTTTT
CDR3aa: CASTPTSGRALTGELFF
abundance: few
d_gene: TRBD2
j_gene: TRBJ2-2
v_gene: TRBV10-1

CDR3nt: TGTGCCAGCAGTTACCGGACTAGCGAGCTATACGAGCAGTACTTC
CDR3aa: CASSYRTSELYEQYF
abundance: .
d_gene: TRBD2
j_gene: TRBJ2-7
v_gene: TRBV6-6